This TCR beta chain was documented in a study of CD8 T cells in ankylosing spondylitis. Findings and limits, study-wide: Within ankylosing spondylitis blood, a TCR beta motif made up of fewer than ten highly homologous variants appeared to be characteristic.

This CDR3 comprises 13 residues. Germline V gene sequence: CDR1 SQVTM, CDR2 ANQGSEA. The V end was cut by 6 bases, the J end by 1 base, with 11 bases between. This clonotype was counted at least ten times. Its antigen is not identified. Quantitative 5'-RACE with molecular barcodes was used to make the TCR beta libraries. TCRdb ran MiXCR on the 5' RACE reads and lists one entry per CDR3 protein. This table has tens of thousands of distinct CDR3 sequences, approximately 5.9% appearing once. The sequenced sample consisted of blood, either unsorted or a sorted T cell fraction (not recorded which). The V and J genes are TRBV29-1 and TRBJ2-3; D remains ambiguous. This clonotype was obtained from a male donor with ankylosing spondylitis or in good health (not recorded which). CDR3 residues: CSVMRGGTDTQYF. The CDR3 DNA reads as TGCAGCGTCATGCGAGGCGGCACAGATACGCAGTATTTT.